A single sample gave rise to the 21 T cell receptor beta chains below, sequenced in a study of blood T cell repertoires in COVID-19. Clones were read by immunoSEQ multiplex PCR, and TCRdb kept only the in-frame ones, dropping some. Among roughly 250,000 clones listed, around 82% were seen once. The specimen was peripheral blood. Receptors were obtained from a human donor in a cohort sampled during active COVID-19.

The chain carries TRBV6-4 and TRBJ1-1; 9 bases are shared with TRBD1. Trimming took 3 bases from V and 5 from J; bases not matched to a gene: 4. The CDR3 has 14 amino acids. CDR1 is MRHNA and CDR2 is SNTAGT in the germline V gene. CDR3 sequence: CASSETGGVTEAFF. Here the CDR3 DNA reads TGTGCCAGCAGTGAGACAGGGGGAGTTACTGAAGCTTTCTTT.

The V call is TRBV10-1, the J call TRBJ2-1; 9 bases line up with TRBD2. The germline CDR1 and CDR2 sequences are WNHNN and SYGVQD (reference sequence). V gave up 3 bases and J gave up 4 bases; unmatched junction bases: 4. The CDR3 runs to 15 residues. CDR3 in DNA: TGCGCCAGCAGTGATCGGGCGGGGGGGTACAATGAGCAGTTCTTC. Its translation: CASSDRAGGYNEQFF.

V usage is TRBV19 and J usage is TRBJ2-1; 7 positions match TRBD1. CDR3 size: 14 residues. The ends lost 8 bases at V and 7 bases at J; junction bases unmatched: 11. Germline assignment: CDR1 LNHDA and CDR2 SQIVND (reference sequence). CDR3 sequence: CASSPGQVLNEQFF. Here the CDR3 DNA reads TGTGCCAGTTCCCCCGGACAGGTGTTAAATGAGCAGTTCTTC.

The chain uses TRBV2 and TRBJ2-7; TRBD2 matches 14 bases. V trimming: 0 bases; J trimming: 3 bases; junction bases outside the gene matches: 1. Germline values: CDR1 SNHLY, CDR2 FYNNEI. The length of the CDR3 is 16 residues. In DNA form, the CDR3 reads TGTGCCAGCAGTGAAGCGGGACTAGCGGGGGACTACGAGCAGTACTTC. The encoded protein is CASSEAGLAGDYEQYF.

The CDR3 is CASSQVSGPTNNEQFF. The CDR3 DNA sequence: TGTGCCAGCAGCCAAGTAAGCGGGCCTACTAACAATGAGCAGTTCTTC. The chain uses TRBV3-1 (or the pseudogene TRBV3-2) and TRBJ2-1; the D gene is possibly TRBD2 (6 bases). Germline CDR1 LGHDT, CDR2 YNNKEL (reference sequence). The CDR3 is made up of 16 amino acids. V shed 1 base and J shed 5 bases, with 15 bases lying between them.

The genes are TRBV10-3 and TRBJ1-4, with TRBD1 identical over 7 bases. The V segment lost 0 bases and the J segment 7 bases; nucleotides outside the gene matches: 5. The V gene's germline CDR1 is ENHRY and CDR2 SYGVKD. CDR3 size: 15 residues. For the CDR3, the DNA is TGTGCCATCAGTGAGTCGGCCCAGGGGGGTGAAAAACTGTTTTTT. This translates into CAISESAQGGEKLFF.

The chain uses TRBV3-1 (or the pseudogene TRBV3-2) and TRBJ1-4, with 9 bases matching TRBD1. The CDR3 extends over 14 amino acids. V dropped 6 bases and J dropped 8; count of bases not matched to a gene: 7. Germline CDR1 reads LGHDT; CDR2 reads YNNKEL (reference sequence). The CDR3: CASRPRTGDEKLFF. In DNA, the CDR3 is TGTGCCAGCAGACCCAGGACAGGGGACGAAAAACTGTTTTTT.

The V call is TRBV6-5, the J call TRBJ2-5; D ambiguous. The germline CDR1 and CDR2 sequences are MNHEY and SVGAGI. The CDR3 covers 14 residues. Trimming removed 1 base at V and 2 bases at J, with 8 bases between. CDR3 residues: CASSYLSLQETQYF. Written as DNA, the CDR3 is TGTGCCAGCAGTTACTTATCCCTACAAGAGACCCAGTACTTC.

V and J are TRBV3-1 (or the pseudogene TRBV3-2) and TRBJ2-7; the match to TRBD1 covers 8 bases. Germline loops: CDR1 LGHDT, CDR2 YNNKEL (reference sequence). CDR3 length: 14 amino acids. V was pared by 1 base and J by 1 base, with 0 bases of the junction left unmatched. The CDR3, as DNA: TGTGCCAGCAGCCAAGGGACAGGGTCCTACGAGCAGTACTTC. Residues: CASSQGTGSYEQYF.

The chain uses TRBV6-5 and TRBJ1-3; maybe TRBD1 (6 bases). In germline, CDR1 is MNHEY, CDR2 SVGAGI. V was clipped by 4 bases and J by 3 bases, with 13 bases between them. There are 15 residues in the CDR3. The CDR3 protein is CASSFLGQHGNTIYF. The CDR3 DNA reads TGTGCCAGCAGTTTCCTAGGACAGCATGGAAACACCATATATTTT.

The chain employs TRBV6-5 and TRBJ1-1, with D unresolved. Germline CDR1 reads MNHEY; CDR2 reads SVGAGI. V gave up 2 bases and J gave up 8 bases, with 12 bases separating them. The CDR3 extends over 13 amino acids. CDR3 sequence: CASSYAAVREAFF. The CDR3 bases are TGTGCCAGCAGTTACGCCGCGGTTAGAGAAGCTTTCTTT.

This clone was counted between two and nine times. The chain employs TRBV2 and TRBJ2-2; unclear D gene. V was cut by 2 bases and J by 2 bases, with 9 bases left in between. Germline V gives CDR1 SNHLY, CDR2 FYNNEI. The CDR3 is made up of 15 amino acids. In DNA, the CDR3 is TGTGCCAGCAGTGAAACCAGGCTTAACACCGGGGAGCTGTTTTTT. Encoded protein: CASSETRLNTGELFF.

The chain carries TRBV10-2 and TRBJ2-1, with TRBD2 matching 14 bases. The J segment lost 12 bases and the V segment lost 6 bases, leaving 10 bases of the junction unmatched. Germline CDR1 reads WSHSY; CDR2 reads SAAADI. CDR3 length equals 15 residues. CDR3 DNA sequence: TGCGCCAGCAGCGAAAAGGGACTAGCGGGGGCGAGGCAGTTCTTC. Protein: CASSEKGLAGARQFF.

The chain combines TRBV25-1 with TRBJ1-4; TRBD1 agrees at 9 bases. The CDR3 is 15 amino acids. Unmatched junction bases numbered 12, after V lost 6 bases and J lost 10 bases. Germline lookup yields CDR1 MGHDK and CDR2 SYGVNS. The CDR3: CASSAGTGYIGKLFF. DNA of the CDR3: TGTGCCAGCAGCGCCGGGACAGGGTATATCGGAAAACTGTTTTTT.

The gene calls are TRBV6-5 and TRBJ2-7, with D tentatively TRBD1 (6 bases). Germline V CDR1 and CDR2: MNHEY, SVGAGI. The ends were cut back, 4 bases at V and 5 bases at J, with 12 bases in the middle. This CDR3 region has 13 residues. DNA for the CDR3: TGTGCCAGCAGTTCTACAGGGCAACACGAGCAGTACTTC. It specifies CASSSTGQHEQYF.

J is TRBJ1-5 and V is TRBV7-8; D is perhaps TRBD1 (6 bases). The CDR3 runs 15 residues. The V gene's germline CDR1 is SGHVS and CDR2 FQNEAQ. Trimming stripped 5 bases from V and 3 bases from J, with 14 bases between. CDR3 sequence: CASSPQQGYNQPQHF. The CDR3, as DNA: TGTGCCAGCAGCCCCCAACAGGGTTACAATCAGCCCCAGCATTTT. The whole variable domain, filled in from reference TRBV7-8 and TRBJ1-5, reads GAGVSQSPRYKVAKRGQDVALRCDPISGHVSLFWYQQALGQGPEFLTYFQNEAQLDKSGLPSDRFFAERPEGSVSTLKIQRTQQEDSAVYLCASSPQQGYNQPQHFGDGTRLSIL.

This clone has only a few counts. CDR3 loop: CASSQGPHIGVAKNIQYF. DNA of the CDR3: TGCGCCAGCAGCCAAGGCCCCCACATCGGGGTAGCCAAAAACATTCAGTACTTC. The chain links TRBV4-1 to TRBJ2-4, with TRBD2 as a possible D gene (5 bases). Per germline, CDR1 MGHRA and CDR2 YSYEKL. V shed 1 base and J shed 0 bases, with 16 bases lying between them. The length of the CDR3 is 18 residues.

This chain links TRBV6-6 with TRBJ1-2, with 7 bases lining up with TRBD1. V lost 6 bases to trimming and J lost 0 bases; unmatched junction nucleotides: 10. The CDR3 is made up of 16 amino acids. Looked up from germline, CDR1 is MNHNY and CDR2 is SVGAGI (reference sequence). CDR3 nucleotide sequence: TGTGCCAGCAGACGGCACGGGACAGAGACTAACTATGGCTACACCTTC. This translates into CASRRHGTETNYGYTF.

This chain joins TRBV28 and TRBJ1-6; possibly TRBD1 for D (6 bases). The CDR3 contains 15 residues. V was cut by 1 base and J by 13 bases, with 17 bases left in between. Germline V CDR1 and CDR2: MDHEN, SYDVKM. This chain's CDR3 is CASSLSPLQGSPLHF. CDR3 nucleotide sequence: TGTGCCAGCAGTTTATCTCCCCTACAGGGTTCTCCCCTCCACTTT.

The chain carries TRBV7-2 and TRBJ2-3, with TRBD1 identical over 7 bases. The CDR3 has 14 amino acids. After removal of 7 bases from V and 1 base from J, the junction contained 5 bases not matched to a gene. CDR1 is SGHTA, CDR2 FQGNSA, per germline. The CDR3 region has the DNA TGTGCCAGCATCCTGGGACAGCGCACAGATACGCAGTATTTT. Its translation: CASILGQRTDTQYF.

The chain is built from TRBV3-1 (or the pseudogene TRBV3-2) and TRBJ2-2; D gene uncertain. V dropped 4 bases and J dropped 6 bases, with 12 bases sitting between them. The CDR3 has 14 amino acids. Germline lookup yields CDR1 LGHDT and CDR2 YNNKEL (reference sequence). CDR3 nucleotide sequence: TGTGCCAGCAGCCCACAACCCCTCGCCGGGGAGCTGTTTTTT. Amino acids: CASSPQPLAGELFF.